Listed here are 21 T cell receptor beta chains from one sample, sequenced in a study of early T cells in non-severe SARS-CoV-2 infection. TCRdb recomputed calls from the 5' RACE reads with MiXCR, one row per CDR3 protein. The table includes tens of thousands of distinct CDR3 sequences, roughly 4% detected once. Input material: whole blood. The origin of the receptors is an adult who was a healthcare worker with PCR-confirmed SARS-CoV-2 infection or an uninfected control (not recorded which).

The J gene is TRBJ2-6, the V gene TRBV12-3 or TRBV12-4; D gene ambiguous. The V and J ends lost 3 bases and 0 bases respectively, with 9 bases between them. The CDR3 has 16 residues. CDR3 bases: TGTGCCAGCAGTTTTTCTTCCGCCTCTGGGGCCAACGTCCTGACTTTC. Protein sequence: CASSFSSASGANVLTF.

Note on this clonotype: The final CDR3 position lacks the conserved phenylalanine or tryptophan, pointing to a likely read error. The chain joins TRBV7-9 to TRBJ2-3; D ambiguous. The CDR3 contains 15 residues. Germline loops: CDR1 SEHNR, CDR2 FQNEAQ (reference sequence). V lost 3 bases to trimming and J lost 1 base, with 11 bases between them. The CDR3 DNA is TGTGCCAGCAGCTTCCGCTCGGCGGGCACAGATACGCAGTATTCT. Its protein product is CASSFRSAGTDTQYS.

In its sample, this clonotype was seen many times. This chain uses TRBV15 with TRBJ2-1, with D possibly TRBD1 on 6 matching bases. The CDR3 loop spans 17 amino acids. Germline V gene sequence: CDR1 LNHNV, CDR2 YYDKDF (reference sequence). V was trimmed by 4 bases and J by 3 bases, leaving 19 bases between them. The CDR3 sequence is CATSIISGTQSYNEQFF. Written as DNA, the CDR3 is TGTGCCACCAGCATAATTTCCGGGACACAGAGCTACAATGAGCAGTTCTTC.

V usage is TRBV12-5 and J usage is TRBJ2-1; 7 bases are shared with TRBD1. Germline CDR1 and CDR2: LGHNT and FRNRAP. The CDR3 totals 13 residues. V lost 3 bases to trimming and J lost 8 bases; unmatched junction nucleotides: 4. The CDR3 protein is CASGLGGRDEQFF. CDR3 sequence (DNA): TGTGCTAGTGGTTTAGGGGGCAGGGATGAGCAGTTCTTC.

This clonotype is medium-sized (0.01 to 0.1%). The chain joins TRBV28 to TRBJ1-6; D is undetermined. Trimming removed 6 bases from V and 6 bases from J, with 12 bases in between. Germline CDR1 and CDR2: MDHEN and SYDVKM. CDR3 length: 14 residues. The CDR3 bases are TGTGCCAGCAGAGCGTCCCGGGTTAATTCACCCCTCCACTTT. As protein: CASRASRVNSPLHF. Based on the CDR3 plus reference TRBV28 and TRBJ1-6, the full variable domain is DVKVTQSSRYLVKRTGEKVFLECVQDMDHENMFWYRQDPGLGLRLIYFSYDVKMKEKGDIPEGYSVSREKKERFSLILESASTNQTSMYLCASRASRVNSPLHFGNGTRLTVT.

In its sample, this clonotype was seen a few times. This sequence joins TRBV12-3 or TRBV12-4 and TRBJ1-6, with D perhaps TRBD1 (6 bases). The CDR3 spans 16 residues. V lost 0 bases and J lost 6, with 12 bases in between. The CDR3: CASSLATGNLNSPLHF. CDR3 nucleotides: TGTGCCAGCAGTTTAGCGACAGGCAATCTTAATTCACCCCTCCACTTT.

This clonotype occurred many times. The V and J genes are TRBV9 and TRBJ2-1; the D gene is possibly TRBD1 (6 bases). V dropped 2 bases and J dropped 5 bases, with 14 bases sitting between them. The CDR3 has 15 residues. Germline CDR1 SGDLS, CDR2 YYNGEE. In nucleotides, the CDR3 is TGTGCCAGCAGCGTGGGGGCCCTACTTCACAATGAGCAGTTCTTC. As protein: CASSVGALLHNEQFF.

There are many counts of this clonotype. The rearrangement uses TRBV3-1 and TRBJ2-1, with TRBD2 identical over 7 bases. The germline V gene has CDR1 LGHDT and CDR2 YNNKEL (reference sequence). Germline trimming cut 1 base from V and 6 bases from J; bases unmatched to any gene: 6. The CDR3 is 15 residues long. CDR3 in amino acids: CASSQGNSGPNEQFF. DNA for the CDR3: TGTGCCAGCAGCCAAGGTAATAGCGGGCCCAATGAGCAGTTCTTC.

This clonotype occurred a few times. V is TRBV7-2 and J is TRBJ2-1; no reliable D call. From germline, CDR1 is SGHTA and CDR2 FQGNSA. V was clipped by 0 bases and J by 1 base, with 7 bases between them. The CDR3 runs 15 residues. CDR3 residues: CASSLAGWSYNEQFF. The CDR3 DNA reads as TGTGCCAGCAGCTTAGCGGGATGGTCCTACAATGAGCAGTTCTTC.

As concerns this clonotype: This could be a read error, since a much larger clone is one nucleotide away. V is TRBV9 and J is TRBJ1-6; D unresolved. There are 15 residues in the CDR3. Germline loops: CDR1 SGDLS, CDR2 YYNGEE. V was shortened by 4 bases and J by 5 bases, with 13 bases between the two germline ends. The CDR3 sequence is CASSIEGTDNSPLHF. DNA for the CDR3: TGTGCCAGCAGCATAGAAGGCACAGATAATTCACCCCTCCACTTT.

In this sample, this clonotype turned up many times. V usage is TRBV12-3 or TRBV12-4 and J usage is TRBJ2-7; D could derive from TRBD1 or TRBD2 (5 bases each). Deletions cut 6 bases from V and 3 bases from J, with 15 bases between. The CDR3 consists of 14 residues. The CDR3 nucleotides read TGTGCCAGCAGGAGTCCCGGGACCCACTACGAGCAGTACTTC. Translating gives CASRSPGTHYEQYF.

This clonotype was seen more than once but under ten times. This clone may be a read error of a much larger clone one base away. V usage is TRBV5-4 and J usage is TRBJ1-1; D might be TRBD1 (6 bases). Per the germline V gene, CDR1 is SGHNT and CDR2 is YYREEE (reference sequence). CDR3 length: 15 residues. Here the CDR3 reads CAGSRRQVMNTEAFF. The CDR3 DNA reads TGTGCCGGCAGCAGACGACAGGTAATGAACACTGAAGCTTTCTTT.

This clonotype was seen a handful of times. V and J are TRBV3-1 and TRBJ2-2, with 7 bases matching TRBD2. J was trimmed by 6 bases and V by 5 bases; bases with no gene match: 6. CDR1 is LGHDT, CDR2 YNNKEL, per germline (reference sequence). The CDR3 length is 14 residues. The CDR3 sequence is CASSFSREAGELFF. CDR3 in DNA: TGTGCCAGCAGCTTTAGTCGGGAGGCCGGGGAGCTGTTTTTT. The complete variable domain, with remaining parts taken from reference TRBV3-1 and TRBJ2-2, reads DTAVSQTPKYLVTQMGNDKSIKCEQNLGHDTMYWYKQDSKKFLKIMFSYNNKELIINETVPNRFSPKSPDKAHLNLHINSLELGDSAVYFCASSFSREAGELFFGEGSRLTVL.

This clonotype was recorded many times. The rearrangement uses TRBV29-1 and TRBJ1-1, with 7 bases lining up with TRBD1. Germline V gene lookup returns CDR1 SQVTM and CDR2 ANQGSEA. The CDR3 totals 14 residues. The CDR3 DNA sequence: TGCAGTATTGCCCCGGCAGGGGGGTACACTGAAGCTTTCTTT. Encoded protein: CSIAPAGGYTEAFF.

There are many counts of this clonotype. The CDR3 reads CASSLTRTYNEQFF. Written as DNA, the CDR3 is TGTGCCAGCAGTTTGACTCGTACCTACAATGAGCAGTTCTTC. The rearrangement uses TRBV28 and TRBJ2-1; D not certain. The CDR3 consists of 14 residues. V was shortened by 3 bases and J by 2 bases, with 8 bases between the two germline ends. Germline-derived CDR1 and CDR2 are MDHEN and SYDVKM.

This clonotype was seen many times. The genes are TRBV7-2 and TRBJ2-1, with 11 bases that match TRBD1. The CDR3 extends over 18 amino acids. Germline-derived CDR1 and CDR2 are SGHTA and FQGNSA. With 2 bases clipped from V and 4 bases from J, the junction kept 10 bases outside the gene matches. CDR3 region: CASSLYPPGQGAYNEQFF. The CDR3 nucleotides read TGTGCCAGCAGCTTATATCCGCCAGGACAGGGGGCTTACAATGAGCAGTTCTTC.

This clonotype has at least ten counts. The chain combines TRBV29-1 with TRBJ2-2; 10 bases map to TRBD1. The V and J ends lost 5 bases and 4 bases, in that order; junction bases with no gene match: 4. Germline V gene data show CDR1 as SQVTM and CDR2 as ANQGSEA. The CDR3 has 14 residues. Written as DNA, the CDR3 is TGCAGCGTTCCGGGACAGGGGTCCACCGGGGAGCTGTTTTTT. Amino acid sequence: CSVPGQGSTGELFF.

This rearrangement joins TRBV7-3 to TRBJ2-7, with a weak D call TRBD2 (5 bases). The CDR3 is 13 amino acids. Per germline, CDR1 SGHTA and CDR2 FQGTGA. V gave up 5 bases and J gave up 8 bases, with 16 bases separating them. The CDR3 DNA sequence: TGTGCCAGCAGCCAAATGCCGGGGTATAAGCAGTACTTC. Its translation is CASSQMPGYKQYF.

Many counts were recorded for this clonotype. The J gene is TRBJ1-6, the V gene TRBV19; D is ambiguous. This CDR3 has 16 amino acids. The V gene's germline CDR1 is LNHDA and CDR2 SQIVND (reference sequence). Trimming left V 7 bases short and J 0 bases short, with 13 bases between. CDR3 in DNA: TGTGCCAGTATCGCCGGCTCCAGCTCCTATAATTCACCCCTCCACTTT. Translation: CASIAGSSSYNSPLHF.

The rearrangement joins TRBV28 to TRBJ1-4; 7 bases are a match to TRBD1. The V gene's germline CDR1 is MDHEN and CDR2 SYDVKM. V dropped 6 bases and J dropped 5; count of bases not matched to a gene: 3. The CDR3 consists of 13 residues. The CDR3, as DNA: TGTGCCAGCAGGATACAGGGGAATGAAAAACTGTTTTTT. Encoded protein: CASRIQGNEKLFF.

This clonotype has ten or more counts. This chain links TRBV20-1 with TRBJ2-7; no definite D call. The CDR3 spans 13 residues. The germline V gene has CDR1 DFQATT and CDR2 SNEGSKA (reference sequence). Trimming took 6 bases from V and 3 from J, leaving 15 bases between them. The CDR3 DNA sequence: TGCAGTGCCCTCCCTGGCGGCTTCTACGAGCAGTACTTC. Translating gives CSALPGGFYEQYF.